A selection of T cell receptor beta chains follows, all from one sample in a study of blood T cell repertoires in COVID-19. Sequencing was performed with immunoSEQ multiplex PCR; in TCRdb, only in-frame clones are kept and a portion is missing. This table holds fewer than 200,000 clones, 60% to 85% found once. Specimen: peripheral blood. The receptors derive from a man in his 70s with acute or convalescent COVID-19. CDR3s include the opening cysteine and the closing phenylalanine or tryptophan. A D gene is named only where the DNA matches it firmly. The size field is filled for only some rows; it gives once, few, many or a size class.

NA	TRBV5-1	NA	TRBJ2-3	CASNFNRDTDTQYF	TGCGCCAGCAACTTCAATCGGGACACAGATACGCAGTATTTT
NA	TRBV19	NA	TRBJ2-5	CASSIVTGSQETQYF	TGTGCCAGTAGTATAGTGACAGGTTCCCAAGAGACCCAGTACTTC
NA	TRBV12-3/TRBV12-4	NA	TRBJ1-2	CASSYDIHGYTF	TGTGCCAGCAGTTATGACATCCATGGCTACACCTTC
TRBD1	TRBV5-6	few	TRBJ1-1	CASSSGQGRLTDTEAFF	TGTGCCAGCAGCTCCGGACAGGGAAGACTTACCGACACTGAAGCTTTCTTT
NA	TRBV3-1/TRBV3-2	NA	TRBJ2-2	CASSQDAGAANTGELFF	TGTGCCAGCAGCCAAGATGCGGGGGCAGCGAACACCGGGGAGCTGTTTTTT
NA	TRBV18	NA	TRBJ1-4	CASSLRDTSNEKLFF	TGTGCCAGCTCACTACGGGACACATCAAATGAAAAACTGTTTTTT
NA	TRBV3-1/TRBV3-2	once	TRBJ1-2	CASSQYSGATDGYTF	TGTGCCAGCAGCCAATATTCAGGGGCTACGGATGGCTACACCTTC
NA	TRBV28	many	TRBJ1-2	CASRARRGRYGYTF	TGTGCCAGCAGAGCCCGAAGGGGAAGGTATGGCTACACCTTC
NA	TRBV9	NA	TRBJ1-1	CASSGQFMNTEAFF	TGTGCCAGCAGCGGACAGTTCATGAACACTGAAGCTTTCTTT
TRBD1	TRBV28	NA	TRBJ2-7	CASRPPPGTGDHEQYF	TGTGCCAGCAGACCTCCCCCCGGGACAGGGGATCACGAGCAGTACTTC
NA	TRBV12-5	NA	TRBJ2-3	CASATATDTQYF	TGTGCTAGTGCCACAGCAACAGATACGCAGTATTTT
NA	TRBV29-1	NA	TRBJ1-1	CSVEGTANTEAFF	TGCAGCGTTGAAGGGACAGCGAACACTGAAGCTTTCTTT
NA	TRBV29-1	NA	TRBJ2-5	CSVEPRTAQETQYF	TGCAGCGTTGAGCCTCGGACAGCCCAAGAGACCCAGTACTTC
NA	TRBV18	NA	TRBJ1-1	CASSPNMNTEAFF	TGTGCCAGCTCACCAAATATGAACACTGAAGCTTTCTTT
NA	TRBV11-3	NA	TRBJ2-7	CASSLDGQSYEQYF	TGTGCCAGCAGCTTAGACGGACAGTCCTACGAGCAGTACTTC
NA	TRBV19	few	TRBJ2-1	CASSLTYNEQFF	TGTGCCAGTAGTCTAACCTACAATGAGCAGTTCTTC
TRBD1	TRBV11-3	NA	TRBJ2-7	CASSFPGGGFYEQYF	TGTGCCAGCAGCTTCCCAGGGGGCGGCTTTTACGAGCAGTACTTC
TRBD1	TRBV3-1/TRBV3-2	few	TRBJ2-5	CASSQVETGEWETQYF	TGTGCCAGCAGCCAAGTGGAGACAGGGGAATGGGAGACCCAGTACTTC
TRBD2	TRBV5-4	NA	TRBJ2-6	CASSSGRAGANVLTF	TGTGCCAGCAGCTCGGGGAGGGCTGGGGCCAACGTCCTGACTTTC
NA	TRBV7-6	few	TRBJ2-3	CASSLESGPTDTQYF	TGTGCCAGCAGCTTAGAAAGCGGCCCCACAGATACGCAGTATTTT
NA	TRBV6-5	NA	TRBJ2-5	CASRRTLETQYF	TGTGCCAGCAGGAGAACCTTAGAGACCCAGTACTTC
TRBD1	TRBV7-2	NA	TRBJ2-7	CASKPGQGTFEQYF	TGTGCCAGCAAACCGGGACAGGGGACCTTCGAGCAGTACTTC
TRBD2	TRBV4-1	once	TRBJ2-1	CASSQESSGGYNEQFF	TGCGCCAGCAGCCAAGAGTCTAGCGGGGGGTACAATGAGCAGTTCTTC
NA	TRBV19	NA	TRBJ1-4	CASRPGHPNEKLFF	TGTGCCAGTAGGCCCGGACACCCTAATGAAAAACTGTTTTTT
TRBD2	TRBV5-1	NA	TRBJ2-2	CASSPTSVENTGELFF	TGCGCCAGCAGCCCCACTAGCGTAGAGAACACCGGGGAGCTGTTTTTT
NA	TRBV28	NA	TRBJ1-4	CASSSRDNLREKLFF	TGTGCCAGCAGTAGCCGGGACAACCTAAGGGAAAAACTGTTTTTT
TRBD2	TRBV11-3	NA	TRBJ2-7	CASSPSGGYEQYF	TGTGCCAGCAGCCCTAGCGGGGGCTACGAGCAGTACTTC
TRBD1	TRBV5-1	NA	TRBJ1-2	CASSAGQGYGYTF	TGCGCCAGCAGCGCTGGACAGGGCTATGGCTACACCTTC
TRBD2	TRBV7-2	NA	TRBJ2-1	CASSPGTSEYNEQFF	TGTGCCAGCAGCCCCGGGACTAGTGAGTACAATGAGCAGTTCTTC
NA	TRBV28	NA	TRBJ2-2	CASSFSPSANTGELFF	TGTGCCAGCAGTTTTTCCCCTTCCGCGAACACCGGGGAGCTGTTTTTT
TRBD2	TRBV7-2	NA	TRBJ2-3	CASSLSSGRSTDTQYF	TGTGCCAGCAGCTTAAGTAGCGGGAGGAGCACAGATACGCAGTATTTT
NA	TRBV2	NA	TRBJ2-1	CASSEVLAGNEQFF	TGTGCCAGCAGTGAAGTGCTAGCTGGCAATGAGCAGTTCTTC
NA	TRBV10-1	NA	TRBJ1-3	CASRGLTGAGNTIYF	TGCGCCAGCAGGGGATTGACAGGAGCGGGAAACACCATATATTTT
NA	TRBV3-1/TRBV3-2	NA	TRBJ2-4	CASSQGGGTFQYF	TGTGCCAGCAGCCAAGGAGGAGGGACCTTTCAGTACTTC
TRBD1	TRBV29-1	NA	TRBJ2-7	CSVQTGREQYF	TGCAGCGTCCAGACAGGGCGCGAGCAGTACTTC
NA	TRBV11-2	NA	TRBJ1-1	CASSFGSGFTWAEAFF	TGTGCCAGCAGCTTCGGCAGCGGGTTTACATGGGCTGAAGCTTTCTTT
TRBD2	TRBV25-1	NA	TRBJ2-1	CASSLSSGSPYNEQFF	TGTGCCAGCAGTCTATCTAGCGGGAGCCCCTACAATGAGCAGTTCTTC
NA	TRBV5-1	NA	TRBJ1-4	CASSGLSTNEKLFF	TGCGCCAGCAGCGGGCTTTCAACTAATGAAAAACTGTTTTTT
TRBD1	TRBV11-2	NA	TRBJ2-5	CASSPPLRDRQETQYF	TGTGCCAGCAGCCCCCCCCTCAGGGACAGACAAGAGACCCAGTACTTC
NA	TRBV12-3/TRBV12-4	NA	TRBJ1-6	CASSSQVSPLHF	TGTGCCAGCAGTTCACAGGTTTCACCCCTCCACTTT
NA	TRBV7-9	few	TRBJ1-1	CASSVDTLNTEAFF	TGTGCCAGCAGCGTAGACACGTTGAACACTGAAGCTTTCTTT
NA	TRBV12-3/TRBV12-4	NA	TRBJ1-2	CASSPRVRGYTF	TGTGCCAGCAGCCCCAGGGTGCGAGGCTACACCTTC
TRBD2	TRBV24-1	NA	TRBJ2-1	CATSDSEPIGLASYNEQFF	TGTGCCACCAGTGATTCCGAGCCCATCGGACTAGCGAGTTACAATGAGCAGTTCTTC